The next 32 T cell receptor beta chains were all read from a single sample in a study of T cells expressing NK-cell markers. TCRdb reprocessed the 5' RACE reads, with one entry per CDR3 protein and no DNA. This sample's table has roughly 450,000 distinct CDR3 sequences. The sequenced sample was blood T cells: a sorted CD56 or NKG2C T cell subset, CD4+ or CD8+ T cells, or bulk PBMC T cells (not recorded which). The source of these receptors is a woman between 50 and 59 years old in good health.

The chain has TRBV7-9 and TRBJ2-3. CDR1 is SEHNR, CDR2 FQNEAQ, per germline (reference sequence). The CDR3 runs 15 residues. CDR3 sequence reads: CASSLAGSPTDTQYF.

V is TRBV3-1 and J is TRBJ2-3; TCRdb calls TRBD2, which cannot be checked without DNA. CDR1 is LGHDT and CDR2 is YNNKEL in the germline V gene (reference sequence). The CDR3 extends over 17 amino acids. CDR3 residues: CASSQPSGGRGTDTQYF.

The chain recombines TRBV27 with TRBJ2-7; with no DNA, the TCRdb D assignment of TRBD1 cannot be verified. This CDR3 region has 16 residues. Germline CDR1 is MNHEY and CDR2 is SMNVEV (reference sequence). The chain's CDR3 is CASSLTGGRGPYEQYF.

The genes are TRBV5-8 and TRBJ2-3; TCRdb indicates TRBD1, and absent DNA this call remains unverified. CDR3 length equals 16 residues. Germline CDR1 is SGHTS and CDR2 is YDEGEE. The CDR3: CASSFKGGLGTDTQYF. Looking up the rest from reference TRBV5-8 and TRBJ2-3 gives the full variable domain: EAGVTQSPTHLIKTRGQQATLRCSPISGHTSVYWYQQALGLGLQFLLWYDEGEERNRGNFPPRFSGRQFPNYSSELNVNALELEDSALYLCASSFKGGLGTDTQYFGPGTRLTVL.

The V call is TRBV5-5, the J call TRBJ1-3; TCRdb's D call, TRBD1, is unchecked because there is no DNA. The length of the CDR3 is 17 residues. Germline V gene data show CDR1 as SGHKS and CDR2 as YYEKEE (reference sequence). This chain's CDR3 is CASRNDLDRGLGNTIYF.

V is TRBV15 and J is TRBJ2-5. The V gene's germline CDR1 is LNHNV and CDR2 YYDKDF (reference sequence). CDR3 length: 15 amino acids. CDR3 residues: CATSFILGFQETQYF.

The chain has TRBV6-9 and TRBJ2-1; as DNA is missing, the TRBD2 call by TCRdb cannot be tested. Germline CDR1 reads MNHGY; CDR2 reads SVAAGI. The CDR3 is made up of 15 amino acids. CDR3 sequence: CASSLADNSYNEQFF.

The rearrangement uses TRBV5-1 and TRBJ2-7; with no DNA, the TCRdb D assignment of TRBD1 cannot be verified. There are 18 residues in the CDR3. Germline loops: CDR1 SGHRS, CDR2 YFSETQ. The CDR3 region is CASSSQPLGQGNVHEQYF.

This chain joins TRBV10-3 and TRBJ2-1; TCRdb lists TRBD2, though no DNA is available to test this call. The germline CDR1 and CDR2 sequences are ENHRY and SYGVKD. The CDR3 loop spans 14 amino acids. The CDR3 reads CAISDVSGGNEQFF.

V and J are TRBV20-1 and TRBJ2-2. The CDR3 has 14 amino acids. Germline V gives CDR1 DFQATT, CDR2 SNEGSKA (reference sequence). Here the CDR3 reads CSARGLHNTGELFF.

J is TRBJ2-1 and V is TRBV6-2 or TRBV6-3; TCRdb lists TRBD2, though no DNA is available to test this call. CDR3 length: 16 amino acids. Per germline, CDR1 MNHEY and CDR2 SVGEGT. CDR3 in amino acids: CASSYAGGLSYNEQFF.

This sequence joins TRBV29-1 and TRBJ2-1. CDR1 is SQVTM, CDR2 ANQGSEA, per germline. This CDR3 region has 15 residues. Here the CDR3 reads CSVEGGLKSYNEQFF.

This rearrangement joins TRBV29-1 to TRBJ1-4. The CDR3 consists of 13 residues. Germline values: CDR1 SQVTM, CDR2 ANQGSEA. The CDR3: CSVAGQANEKLFF.

The rearrangement uses TRBV12-3 or TRBV12-4 and TRBJ2-3; TCRdb selects TRBD1, and the lack of DNA leaves this call unchecked. The CDR3 loop spans 15 amino acids. CDR3 sequence reads: CASSLWGVRTDTQYF.

The chain carries TRBV12-3 or TRBV12-4 and TRBJ2-3; the D call from TCRdb, TRBD2, cannot be confirmed without DNA. CDR3 length: 16 residues. The CDR3 loop is CASSLATSGRWDTQYF.

V usage is TRBV3-1 and J usage is TRBJ1-1. Germline CDR1 reads LGHDT; CDR2 reads YNNKEL (reference sequence). There are 15 residues in the CDR3. CDR3 region: CASSQVKLVSAEAFF.

V and J are TRBV11-2 and TRBJ1-2; the D call from TCRdb, TRBD1, cannot be confirmed without DNA. This CDR3 is 17 amino acids long. Germline V gene sequence: CDR1 SGHAT, CDR2 FQNNGV. CDR3 region: CASRQPGQGAKFYGYTF.

The chain has TRBV20-1 and TRBJ1-5; TCRdb picks TRBD1, but there is no DNA to check that call. The CDR3 totals 15 residues. The V gene's germline CDR1 is DFQATT and CDR2 SNEGSKA (reference sequence). Here the CDR3 reads CSARVSTGASQPQHF.

The V and J genes are TRBV3-1 and TRBJ2-1. Per the germline V gene, CDR1 is LGHDT and CDR2 is YNNKEL (reference sequence). The CDR3 loop spans 16 amino acids. CDR3 loop: CASSQGWERRYNEQFF.

This chain uses TRBV13 with TRBJ2-3; there is no DNA to check the TCRdb D call of TRBD1. Looked up from germline, CDR1 is PRHDT and CDR2 is FYEKMQ (reference sequence). The CDR3 length is 13 residues. The CDR3: CASRTGFTDTQYF. The full variable domain, rest sourced from reference TRBV13 and TRBJ2-3, is AAGVIQSPRHLIKEKRETATLKCYPIPRHDTVYWYQQGPGQDPQFLISFYEKMQSDKGSIPDRFSAQQFSDYHSELNMSSLELGDSALYFCASRTGFTDTQYFGPGTRLTVL.

The CDR3 region is CASSITGAINTEAFF. This chain joins TRBV7-2 and TRBJ1-1; the TRBD1 assignment by TCRdb is unverifiable without DNA. Germline values: CDR1 SGHTA, CDR2 FQGNSA. The CDR3 spans 15 residues.

This sequence joins TRBV29-1 and TRBJ2-1; absent DNA, TCRdb's TRBD2 call cannot be checked. Germline V gene lookup returns CDR1 SQVTM and CDR2 ANQGSEA. The CDR3 spans 15 residues. This CDR3 reads CSVGPGTSAYNEQFF.

The V gene is TRBV5-1, the J gene TRBJ2-7; without DNA, the TCRdb call of TRBD2 cannot be checked. The CDR3 has 16 amino acids. Germline V gives CDR1 SGHRS, CDR2 YFSETQ. The CDR3: CASSRGWGSIGYEQYF.

This chain joins TRBV10-2 and TRBJ2-7; the TRBD1 assignment by TCRdb is unverifiable without DNA. This CDR3 is built from 14 residues. CDR1 is WSHSY, CDR2 SAAADI, per germline. The CDR3: CASNSRQETYEQYF.

The rearrangement uses TRBV24-1 and TRBJ2-1; TCRdb reports TRBD1, a call that lacks DNA to check it against. This CDR3 contains 16 residues. The germline V gene has CDR1 KGHDR and CDR2 SFDVKD. CDR3: CATSDRDRAYYNEQFF.

V is TRBV7-9 and J is TRBJ1-2. The CDR3 is 16 amino acids. Germline values: CDR1 SEHNR, CDR2 FQNEAQ (reference sequence). The CDR3 is CASSLDGPNSNYGYTF.

J is TRBJ1-1 and V is TRBV19; the D gene TCRdb calls, TRBD1, cannot be checked with no DNA. Germline V gene lookup returns CDR1 LNHDA and CDR2 SQIVND (reference sequence). The CDR3 has 15 amino acids. The chain's CDR3 is CATKVQGVLNTEAFF.

The chain is built from TRBV20-1 and TRBJ1-1; TCRdb calls TRBD1, which cannot be checked without DNA. This CDR3 region has 13 residues. Germline values: CDR1 DFQATT, CDR2 SNEGSKA (reference sequence). The CDR3 region is CSAWGPRDTEAFF.

The CDR3 sequence is CASSLGSGLAVQETQYF. The chain combines TRBV7-6 with TRBJ2-5; the D gene TCRdb calls, TRBD2, cannot be checked with no DNA. CDR1 is SGHVS and CDR2 is FNYEAQ in the germline V gene. This CDR3 is built from 17 residues.

This sequence joins TRBV7-9 and TRBJ2-3; TCRdb selects TRBD2, and the lack of DNA leaves this call unchecked. This CDR3 region has 14 residues. In germline, CDR1 is SEHNR, CDR2 FQNEAQ (reference sequence). The chain's CDR3 is CASSAPSGRGPQYF. The entire variable domain, with the rest obtained from reference TRBV7-9 and TRBJ2-3, is as follows: DTGVSQNPRHKITKRGQNVTFRCDPISEHNRLYWYRQTLGQGPEFLTYFQNEAQLEKSRLLSDRFSAERPKGSFSTLEIQRTEQGDSAMYLCASSAPSGRGPQYFGPGTRLTVL.

The J gene is TRBJ2-2, the V gene TRBV11-2; TCRdb calls TRBD1, which cannot be checked without DNA. The CDR3 runs 16 residues. Germline V gene sequence: CDR1 SGHAT, CDR2 FQNNGV. The CDR3 is CASSSAGTGGTGELFF. Complete variable domain (other parts from reference TRBV11-2 and TRBJ2-2): EAGVAQSPRYKIIEKRQSVAFWCNPISGHATLYWYQQILGQGPKLLIQFQNNGVVDDSQLPKDRFSAERLKGVDSTLKIQPAKLEDSAVYLCASSSAGTGGTGELFFGEGSRLTVL.

The chain uses TRBV5-1 and TRBJ2-7; TCRdb gives TRBD1 as the D gene, but with no DNA this cannot be confirmed. The germline V gene encodes CDR1 SGHRS and CDR2 YFSETQ. The CDR3 totals 19 residues. The CDR3 spells CASSLGWTGNQMEAYEQYF.